Listed below are T cell receptor beta chains from one sample, sequenced in a study of T cell responses to AZD1222 COVID-19 vaccine. Assay: immunoSEQ multiplex PCR; the TCRdb copy retains only in-frame clones and omits some. The sample lists 95,000 to 100,000 clones, less than 95% seen once, with about 1.5% in the top ten. The sample here was peripheral blood, taken on day 0 of AZD1222 vaccination. Source of these receptors: an adult in good health. Each CDR3 is given with its conserved first and last residue. D genes are given only for firm matches. Some rows have no size entry. The others give once, few or many, or a class for an expanded clone.

D	size	V	J	CDR3	DNA
TRBD1	NA	TRBV28	TRBJ1-4	CASSRGGIKNEKLFF	TGTGCCAGCTCCAGGGGGGGGATAAAAAATGAAAAACTGTTTTTT
NA	once	TRBV30	TRBJ1-2	CAWSAGGDAYGYTF	TGTGCCTGGAGTGCGGGGGGCGACGCCTATGGCTACACCTTC
NA	many	TRBV2	TRBJ1-6	CASSEGGSSYNSPLHF	TGTGCCAGCAGTGAAGGTGGAAGCTCCTATAATTCACCCCTCCACTTT
NA	NA	TRBV5-6	TRBJ1-1	CASSLGRGWHTEAFF	TGTGCCAGCAGCTTGGGACGGGGGTGGCACACTGAAGCTTTCTTT
TRBD1	few	TRBV6-5	TRBJ1-3	CASSRDREDGNTIYF	TGTGCCAGCAGCCGGGACAGGGAGGACGGAAACACCATATATTTT
TRBD1	NA	TRBV4-1	TRBJ1-2	CASSPWTGLGQAYGYTF	TGCGCCAGCAGCCCGTGGACAGGGCTGGGGCAGGCTTATGGCTACACCTTC
NA	NA	TRBV5-1	TRBJ2-7	CASSLDGGAAEQYF	TGCGCCAGCAGCTTGGATGGGGGGGCGGCCGAGCAGTACTTC
NA	NA	TRBV5-1	TRBJ2-2	CASSLGPLANTGELFF	TGCGCCAGCAGCTTAGGACCCCTCGCGAACACCGGGGAGCTGTTTTTT
NA	once	TRBV19	TRBJ1-4	CASSLEYSLEKLFF	TGTGCCAGCTCACTGGAATACAGTCTCGAAAAACTGTTTTTT
NA	NA	TRBV27	TRBJ2-3	CASTTRENLVHTQYF	TGTGCCAGCACTACTAGGGAGAACCTTGTACATACGCAGTATTTT
NA	NA	TRBV27	TRBJ1-5	CASSLSTGSNQPQHF	TGTGCCAGCAGTTTATCAACAGGGAGCAATCAGCCCCAGCATTTT
NA	NA	TRBV7-9	TRBJ1-6	CASSLTPSPLHF	TGTGCCAGCAGCTTAACCCCTTCACCCCTCCACTTT
NA	NA	TRBV2	TRBJ1-1	CASSATGYDTEAFF	TGTGCCAGCAGTGCGACAGGCTATGACACTGAAGCTTTCTTT
TRBD1	NA	TRBV6-5	TRBJ2-3	CASSWTGLSTDTQYF	TGTGCCAGCAGTTGGACAGGGCTTAGCACAGATACGCAGTATTTT
NA	NA	TRBV5-1	TRBJ2-5	CASSLALQETQYF	TGCGCCAGCAGCTTAGCTCTCCAAGAGACCCAGTACTTC
NA	NA	TRBV6-5	TRBJ1-2	CASTSGLVYGYTF	TGTGCCAGCACGTCTGGCCTAGTCTATGGCTACACCTTC
NA	NA	TRBV6-5	TRBJ1-2	CASSYSIGIHYGYTF	TGTGCCAGCAGTTACTCGATAGGTATTCACTATGGCTACACCTTC
NA	NA	TRBV6-5	TRBJ1-6	CASSYSRDSPLHF	TGTGCCAGCAGTTATTCCAGAGATTCACCCCTCCACTTT
NA	NA	TRBV5-1	TRBJ2-7	CASSSAGPGPYEQYF	TGCGCCAGCAGCTCCGCAGGGCCCGGCCCCTACGAGCAGTACTTC
NA	NA	TRBV28	TRBJ2-3	CASSLGPGTQYF	TGTGCCAGCAGTTTAGGTCCCGGTACGCAGTATTTT
NA	NA	TRBV6-5	TRBJ1-1	CASSYGGAGTEAFF	TGTGCCAGCAGTTACGGGGGGGCAGGCACTGAAGCTTTCTTT
NA	NA	TRBV3-1/TRBV3-2	TRBJ1-6	CASSPWALWENNSPLHF	TGTGCCAGCAGCCCCTGGGCCCTCTGGGAGAATAATTCACCCCTCCACTTT
NA	NA	TRBV30	TRBJ2-7	CAWSRAGQKCNKQYF	TGTGCCTGGAGTCGAGCTGGGCAGAAATGCAACAAGCAGTACTTC
NA	NA	TRBV4-1	TRBJ2-4	CASSQFKGPFGIQYF	TGCGCCAGCAGCCAATTTAAGGGCCCATTCGGCATTCAGTACTTC
TRBD2	NA	TRBV5-1	TRBJ2-7	CASTASGNSYEQYF	TGCGCCAGCACCGCTAGCGGTAATTCCTACGAGCAGTACTTC
NA	NA	TRBV5-1	TRBJ1-2	CASSLEGIDYGYTF	TGCGCCAGCAGCTTGGAGGGGATCGACTATGGCTACACCTTC
NA	NA	TRBV14	TRBJ2-1	CASSQDDAQTFQIYNEQFF	TGTGCCAGCAGCCAAGACGACGCCCAAACCTTTCAAATTTACAATGAGCAGTTCTTC
NA	NA	TRBV29-1	TRBJ1-1	CSVEEEGGRNTEAFF	TGCAGCGTTGAAGAAGAGGGGGGGCGGAACACTGAAGCTTTCTTT
NA	NA	TRBV10-1	TRBJ2-7	CASSESTSHEQYF	TGCGCCAGCAGTGAGTCGACTAGTCACGAGCAGTACTTC
NA	once	TRBV19	TRBJ1-1	CASSTRGTALEAFF	TGTGCCAGTAGTACCCGGGGGACGGCTCTGGAAGCTTTCTTT
NA	once	TRBV18	TRBJ2-5	CASSPQGGETQYF	TGTGCCAGCTCACCGCAGGGGGGAGAGACCCAGTACTTC
NA	once	TRBV5-4	TRBJ1-4	CASSLQFGSEEKLFF	TGTGCCAGCAGCTTACAGTTCGGGTCGGAAGAAAAACTGTTTTTT
TRBD2	NA	TRBV19	TRBJ2-3	CASSPIAGGTQYF	TGTGCCAGTAGTCCCATAGCGGGGGGCACGCAGTATTTT
NA	NA	TRBV25-1	TRBJ2-7	CASSAWTGSYEQYF	TGTGCCAGCAGTGCGTGGACTGGCTCCTACGAGCAGTACTTC
NA	NA	TRBV2	TRBJ2-1	CASSGVRQQFF	TGTGCCAGCAGTGGGGTCAGGCAGCAGTTCTTC
NA	NA	TRBV7-9	TRBJ2-7	CASSLSFSSYEQYF	TGTGCCAGCAGCTTAAGTTTCAGCTCCTACGAGCAGTACTTC
NA	NA	TRBV6-2/TRBV6-3	TRBJ2-7	CASNPTVFTYEQYF	TGTGCCAGCAACCCGACAGTCTTCACCTACGAGCAGTACTTC
NA	NA	TRBV4-2	TRBJ1-1	CASSQAGEMNTEAFF	TGTGCCAGCAGCCAAGCGGGAGAAATGAACACTGAAGCTTTCTTT
NA	NA	TRBV2	TRBJ2-5	CASSGVEKETQYF	TGTGCCAGCAGTGGTGTTGAGAAAGAGACCCAGTACTTC
NA	NA	TRBV24-1	TRBJ1-2	CATSDFGDRERDYGYTF	TGTGCCACCAGTGATTTTGGGGACCGGGAGAGGGACTATGGCTACACCTTC
NA	NA	TRBV19	TRBJ1-5	CASTLNDSPYSNQPQHF	TGTGCCAGTACCCTCAACGACAGTCCTTATAGCAATCAGCCCCAGCATTTT
NA	NA	TRBV28	TRBJ1-2	CASIEGGANYGYTF	TGTGCCAGCATAGAGGGTGGAGCTAACTATGGCTACACCTTC
TRBD2	NA	TRBV11-2	TRBJ2-7	CASSASGGRAKEQYF	TGTGCCAGCAGCGCTAGCGGGGGGCGGGCTAAGGAGCAGTACTTC
NA	NA	TRBV10-1	TRBJ2-7	CASSEKGRGYSYEQYF	TGCGCCAGCAGTGAAAAGGGCAGGGGCTACTCCTACGAGCAGTACTTC
NA	NA	TRBV27	TRBJ2-1	CASKVQGPYNEQFF	TGTGCCAGCAAAGTACAGGGACCCTACAATGAGCAGTTCTTC
NA	NA	TRBV29-1	TRBJ1-1	CSVAWDGEAFF	TGCAGCGTTGCCTGGGACGGTGAAGCTTTCTTT
NA	NA	TRBV10-3	TRBJ1-2	CAISDPDTLRQARYGYTF	TGTGCCATCAGTGACCCTGACACTCTCCGACAGGCCCGCTATGGCTACACCTTC
NA	once	TRBV7-2	TRBJ1-1	CASSPELEAFF	TGTGCCAGCAGCCCGGAGCTTGAAGCTTTCTTT
NA	few	TRBV19	TRBJ1-5	CASSIKRRNSNQPQHF	TGTGCCAGTAGTATCAAGAGACGAAATAGCAATCAGCCCCAGCATTTT
NA	NA	TRBV5-1	TRBJ1-1	CASSQQRVQGTEAFF	TGCGCCAGCAGCCAGCAGCGGGTGCAGGGCACTGAAGCTTTCTTT
NA	NA	TRBV6-5	TRBJ1-5	CAGSRIVMEPQHF	TGTGCCGGCAGTCGCATAGTGATGGAGCCCCAGCATTTT
NA	NA	TRBV28	TRBJ1-1	CASSFAPRGEAFF	TGTGCCAGCAGTTTTGCCCCCCGGGGGGAAGCTTTCTTT
NA	NA	TRBV11-2	TRBJ2-5	CASSLGRVGETQYF	TGTGCCAGCAGCTTAGGGAGGGTGGGGGAGACCCAGTACTTC
NA	NA	TRBV19	TRBJ2-1	CASRRGGPVTPYNEQFF	TGTGCCAGTAGGAGGGGAGGCCCCGTGACCCCCTACAATGAGCAGTTCTTC